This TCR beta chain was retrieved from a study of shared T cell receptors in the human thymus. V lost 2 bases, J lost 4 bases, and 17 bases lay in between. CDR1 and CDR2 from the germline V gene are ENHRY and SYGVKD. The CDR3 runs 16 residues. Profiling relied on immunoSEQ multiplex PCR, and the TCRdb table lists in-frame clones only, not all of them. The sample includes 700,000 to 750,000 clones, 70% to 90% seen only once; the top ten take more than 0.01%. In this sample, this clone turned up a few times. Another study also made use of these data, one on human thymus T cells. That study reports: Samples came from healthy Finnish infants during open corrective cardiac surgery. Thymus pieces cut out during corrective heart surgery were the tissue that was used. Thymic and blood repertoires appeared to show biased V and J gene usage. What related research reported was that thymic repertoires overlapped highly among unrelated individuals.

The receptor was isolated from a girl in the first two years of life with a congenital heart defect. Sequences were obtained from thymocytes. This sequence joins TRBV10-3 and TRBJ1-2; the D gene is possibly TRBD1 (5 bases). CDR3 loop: CAISELRPPGGYGYTF. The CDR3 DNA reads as TGTGCCATCAGTGAGCTACGCCCCCCGGGGGGCTATGGCTACACCTTC.